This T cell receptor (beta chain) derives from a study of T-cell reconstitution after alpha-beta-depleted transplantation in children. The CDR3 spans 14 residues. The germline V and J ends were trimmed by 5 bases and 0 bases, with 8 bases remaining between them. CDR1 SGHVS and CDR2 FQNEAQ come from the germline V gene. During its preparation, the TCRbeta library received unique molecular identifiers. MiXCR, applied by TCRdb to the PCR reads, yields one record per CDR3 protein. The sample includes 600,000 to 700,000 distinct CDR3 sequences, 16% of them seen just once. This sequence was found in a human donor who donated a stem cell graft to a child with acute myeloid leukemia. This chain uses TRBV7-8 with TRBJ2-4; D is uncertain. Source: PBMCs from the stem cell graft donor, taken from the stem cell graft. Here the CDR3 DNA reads TGTGCCAGCAGCCCTCGTATAGCCAAAAACATTCAGTACTTC. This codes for CASSPRIAKNIQYF.